These 13 T cell receptor beta chains originate from one sample sequenced in a study of T-cell reconstitution after alpha-beta-depleted transplantation in children. As it was prepared, the TCRbeta library received unique molecular identifiers. MiXCR was run by TCRdb on the PCR reads, yielding one entry per CDR3 protein. Of 80,000 to 95,000 distinct CDR3 sequences in the sample, 8% to 9% are singletons; the top ten hold more than 6.5%. The material was PBMCs from the stem cell graft donor, obtained from the stem cell graft. The origin of the receptors is a human donor who donated a stem cell graft to a child with congenital amegakaryocytic thrombocytopenia.

Many counts were recorded for this clonotype. The J gene is TRBJ1-4, the V gene TRBV2; no clear D. Between the trimmed V and J ends, which lost 7 bases and 0 bases, there was a span of 18 bases. Germline values: CDR1 SNHLY, CDR2 FYNNEI. This CDR3 has 17 residues. The CDR3 region has the DNA TGTGCCAGCACAGTTGGGATCCGTACTCCAACTAATGAAAAACTGTTTTTT. The encoded protein is CASTVGIRTPTNEKLFF.

Ten or more counts support this clonotype. The chain combines TRBV12-3 or TRBV12-4 with TRBJ2-3; D may match TRBD1 or TRBD2 (6 bases each). V shed 4 bases and J shed 0 bases, with 8 bases lying between them. This CDR3 is 14 amino acids long. The CDR3 nucleotides read TGTGCCAGCAGTTGGGGGGCTAGCACAGATACGCAGTATTTT. Translation: CASSWGASTDTQYF.

This clonotype was counted at least ten times. The chain joins TRBV6-5 to TRBJ2-2; 9 bases match TRBD2. Germline values: CDR1 MNHEY, CDR2 SVGAGI. This CDR3 comprises 15 residues. V shed 6 bases, J shed 3 bases, and the junction held 5 bases outside the gene matches. The CDR3 sequence: CASRRLAADTGELFF. For the CDR3, the DNA is TGTGCCAGCAGACGACTAGCGGCCGACACCGGGGAGCTGTTTTTT.

This clonotype showed up many times. The V gene is TRBV11-1, the J gene TRBJ1-1; D possibly corresponds to TRBD1 (5 bases). Between the trimmed V and J ends, which lost 0 bases and 1 base, there was a span of 21 bases. Germline V gives CDR1 SGHAT, CDR2 FQDESV (reference sequence). The CDR3 length is 19 residues. The CDR3 sequence is CASSLAWFRTPRANTEAFF. In DNA form, the CDR3 reads TGTGCCAGCAGCTTAGCGTGGTTTCGGACACCCAGGGCGAACACTGAAGCTTTCTTT.

This clonotype has a count of ten or more. The V gene is TRBV3-1, the J gene TRBJ2-3, with no clear D. CDR3 size: 12 residues. Germline CDR1 LGHDT, CDR2 YNNKEL (reference sequence). Trimming left V 2 bases short and J 9 bases short, with 9 bases between. This chain's CDR3 is CASSQSWATQYF. The DNA of the CDR3 is TGTGCCAGCAGCCAAAGCTGGGCAACGCAGTATTTT.

This clonotype was detected many times. The chain is built from TRBV28 and TRBJ2-3; weak D call: TRBD1 (5 bases). This CDR3 region has 14 residues. In germline, CDR1 is MDHEN, CDR2 SYDVKM. V was shortened by 8 bases and J by 6 bases, with 18 bases between the two germline ends. Here the CDR3 reads CASSRPEGADTQYF. CDR3 nucleotides: TGTGCCAGCTCTCGGCCTGAAGGGGCCGATACGCAGTATTTT. Complete variable domain (other parts from reference TRBV28 and TRBJ2-3): DVKVTQSSRYLVKRTGEKVFLECVQDMDHENMFWYRQDPGLGLRLIYFSYDVKMKEKGDIPEGYSVSREKKERFSLILESASTNQTSMYLCASSRPEGADTQYFGPGTRLTVL.

This clonotype has a count of ten or more. This chain's CDR3 is CASSNSRSGGNEQFF. In DNA, the CDR3 is TGTGCCAGCAGCAATTCCCGTAGCGGGGGTAATGAGCAGTTCTTC. The chain uses TRBV6-5 and TRBJ2-1, with 9 bases lining up with TRBD2. The CDR3 runs to 15 residues. Germline V gene data show CDR1 as MNHEY and CDR2 as SVGAGI. Trimming cost V 6 bases and J 7 bases; bases outside gene matches: 10.

This clonotype was detected many times. The chain combines TRBV3-1 with TRBJ2-5, with a weak D call TRBD2 (6 bases). Trimming stripped 0 bases from V and 5 bases from J, with 13 bases between. CDR1 and CDR2 from the germline V gene are LGHDT and YNNKEL (reference sequence). The CDR3 spans 15 residues. CDR3 sequence reads: CASSQDLRGGETQYF. Written as DNA, the CDR3 is TGTGCCAGCAGCCAAGATTTGCGGGGCGGGGAGACCCAGTACTTC.

The CDR3, as DNA: TGTGCCTGGAGTGTGGGAGGGAACACTGAAGCTTTCTTT. Protein product: CAWSVGGNTEAFF. The chain combines TRBV30 with TRBJ1-1; D is unclear. This CDR3 spans 13 amino acids. V was trimmed by 0 bases and J by 1 base, leaving 6 bases between them. The germline V gene has CDR1 GTSNPN and CDR2 SVGIG (reference sequence). Full variable domain (remainder filled in from reference TRBV30 and TRBJ1-1): SQTIHQWPATLVQPVGSPLSLECTVEGTSNPNLYWYRQAAGRGLQLLFYSVGIGQISSEVPQNLSASRPQDRQFILSSKKLLLSDSGFYLCAWSVGGNTEAFFGQGTRLTVV.

This clonotype was observed many times. The CDR3 is CSARDIGNYTF. The CDR3, as DNA: TGCAGTGCTAGAGATATCGGGAACTACACCTTC. The V gene is TRBV20-1, the J gene TRBJ1-2; no firm D call. The germline V and J ends were trimmed by 0 bases and 10 bases, with 9 bases remaining between them. CDR3 length: 11 residues. Per germline, CDR1 DFQATT and CDR2 SNEGSKA (reference sequence).

At least ten counts were recorded for this clonotype. The genes are TRBV20-1 and TRBJ2-3; 10 positions agree with TRBD2. The germline V gene has CDR1 DFQATT and CDR2 SNEGSKA (reference sequence). With V trimmed by 6 bases and J by 4 bases, 7 bases remained unmatched. The CDR3 spans 14 residues. DNA of the CDR3: TGCAGTGCCCATGATAGCGGGGGGTCAGATACGCAGTATTTT. As protein: CSAHDSGGSDTQYF.

This chain joins TRBV5-1 and TRBJ2-1; 10 bases align to TRBD1. The CDR3 totals 16 residues. With 4 bases clipped from V and 6 bases from J, the junction kept 10 bases outside the gene matches. Germline loops: CDR1 SGHRS, CDR2 YFSETQ. CDR3 residues: CASSKSGTGVFNEQFF. The CDR3 DNA is TGCGCCAGCAGCAAGTCCGGGACAGGGGTATTCAATGAGCAGTTCTTC.

This clonotype came up a few times. This chain links TRBV20-1 with TRBJ2-2, with TRBD2 matching over 8 bases. The CDR3 contains 16 residues. The V gene's germline CDR1 is DFQATT and CDR2 SNEGSKA (reference sequence). V shed 0 bases, J shed 1 base, and the junction held 4 bases outside the gene matches. In nucleotides, the CDR3 is TGCAGTGCTAGAGAACGCCTAGCGGGGAACACCGGGGAGCTGTTTTTT. Its protein is CSARERLAGNTGELFF.